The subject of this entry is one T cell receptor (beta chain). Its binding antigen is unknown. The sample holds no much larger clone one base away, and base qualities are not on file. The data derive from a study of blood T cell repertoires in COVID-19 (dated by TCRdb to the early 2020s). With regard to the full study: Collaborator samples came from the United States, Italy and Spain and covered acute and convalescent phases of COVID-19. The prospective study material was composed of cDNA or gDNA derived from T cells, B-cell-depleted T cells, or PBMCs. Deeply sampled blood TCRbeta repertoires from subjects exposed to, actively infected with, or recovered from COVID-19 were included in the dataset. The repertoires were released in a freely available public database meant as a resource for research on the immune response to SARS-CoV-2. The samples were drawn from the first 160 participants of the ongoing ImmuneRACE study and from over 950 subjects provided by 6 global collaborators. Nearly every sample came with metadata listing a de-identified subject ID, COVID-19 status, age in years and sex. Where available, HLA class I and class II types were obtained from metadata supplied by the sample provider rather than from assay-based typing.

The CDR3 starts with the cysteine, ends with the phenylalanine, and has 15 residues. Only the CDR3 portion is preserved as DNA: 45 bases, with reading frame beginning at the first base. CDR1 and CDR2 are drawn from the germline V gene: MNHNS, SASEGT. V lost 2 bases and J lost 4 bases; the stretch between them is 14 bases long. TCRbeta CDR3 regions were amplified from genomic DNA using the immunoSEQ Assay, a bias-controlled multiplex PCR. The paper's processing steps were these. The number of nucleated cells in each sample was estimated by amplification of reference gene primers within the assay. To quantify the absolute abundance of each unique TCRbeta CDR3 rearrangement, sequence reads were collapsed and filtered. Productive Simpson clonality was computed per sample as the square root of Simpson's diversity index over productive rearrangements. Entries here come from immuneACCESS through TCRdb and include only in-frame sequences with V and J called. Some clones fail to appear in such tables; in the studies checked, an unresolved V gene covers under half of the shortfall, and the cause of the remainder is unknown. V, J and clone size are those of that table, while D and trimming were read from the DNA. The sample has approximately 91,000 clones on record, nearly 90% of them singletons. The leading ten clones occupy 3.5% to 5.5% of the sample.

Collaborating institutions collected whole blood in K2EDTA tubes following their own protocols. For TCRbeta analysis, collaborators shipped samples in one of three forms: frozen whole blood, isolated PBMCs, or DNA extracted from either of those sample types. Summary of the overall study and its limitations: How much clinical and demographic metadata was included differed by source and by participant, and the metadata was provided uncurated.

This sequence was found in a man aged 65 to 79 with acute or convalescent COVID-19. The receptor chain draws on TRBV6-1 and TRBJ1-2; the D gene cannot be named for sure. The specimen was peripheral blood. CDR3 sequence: CASSEFPTVSYGYTF. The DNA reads TGTGCCAGCAGTGAATTCCCCACGGTATCCTATGGCTACACCTTC.